This TCR beta chain derives from a study of blood T cell repertoires in COVID-19. Study context: Samples representing acute and convalescent COVID-19 were sourced from the United States, Italy and Spain. The cDNA or gDNA used as material had been derived from T cells, B-cell-depleted T cells, or PBMCs.

The V end was cut by 1 base, the J end by 0 bases, with 7 bases between. The length of the CDR3 is 15 residues. Per the germline V gene, CDR1 is LNHDA and CDR2 is SQIVND (reference sequence). Turning to this clone: The identical CDR3 is also encoded by other nucleotide sequences in the sample.

In the authors' methods: It was from reference gene primer amplification that nucleated cell counts were estimated. Sequencing used immunoSEQ multiplex PCR; TCRdb keeps in-frame clones, though not all of them. That table is the source of V, J and clone size, and D and trimming were worked out from the DNA. The data contain a few hundred thousand clones, around 83% of them singletons. Material: peripheral blood. This chain links TRBV19 with TRBJ2-1; D unresolved. This receptor was obtained from a human donor in a cohort sampled during active COVID-19. The CDR3 region is CASSIGPSSYNEQFF. The CDR3 DNA reads as TGTGCCAGTAGTATAGGTCCCAGCTCCTACAATGAGCAGTTCTTC. The full variable domain, with the rest looked up from reference TRBV19 and TRBJ2-1, is DGGITQSPKYLFRKEGQNVTLSCEQNLNHDAMYWYRQDPGQGLRLIYYSQIVNDFQKGDIAEGYSVSREKKESFPLTVTSAQKNPTAFYLCASSIGPSSYNEQFFGPGTRLTVL.